The clone carrying this TCR beta chain turned up a few times. The antigen is not known. This sample is drawn from a study of T cell repertoires in cytomegalovirus infection. One entry per CDR3 protein results from TCRdb running MiXCR on the reads. The sample lists about 830,000 distinct CDR3 sequences; 32% were seen once. The CDR3 covers 16 residues. V trimming: 5 bases; J trimming: 5 bases; junction bases outside the gene matches: 13. Germline V lookup: CDR1 LGHNA, CDR2 YNFKEQ. The study, taken as a whole, reports: Cumulative public TCR beta family frequency identified CMV carriers with the relevant HLA. HLA-C-restricted CMV clonotypes gave the most frequent clonotype in two of eight donors.

This TCR derives from a human donor in good health (CMV status not recorded). Some clones in this sample may be carry-over from other donors' samples. The chain combines TRBV4-2 with TRBJ1-1, with 8 bases fitting TRBD1. The source was cultured CD8+ T cells from PBMCs, collected from culture after CMV antigen stimulation. The CDR3 DNA follows: TGTGCCAGCAGCGGGCAGGGGGCCGAATCGGGGACTGAAGCTTTCTTT. Protein sequence: CASSGQGAESGTEAFF.